What follows are 11 T cell receptor beta chains derived from one specimen sequenced in a study of blood T cells in healthy people across ages. The use of a sample-barcoded 5' primer and a J-beta primer mix characterized a second PCR of about 7 to 12 cycles. TCRdb itself ran the 5' RACE reads through MiXCR, one entry per CDR3 protein. The data contain over a million distinct CDR3 sequences, 40% to 55% of them singletons. The sequenced sample was blood. These TCRs come from a woman in her sixties or seventies in good health.

This clonotype was picked up a small number of times. J is TRBJ2-7 and V is TRBV9; D not resolved. Germline CDR1 SGDLS, CDR2 YYNGEE. The CDR3 runs 15 residues. V was trimmed by 0 bases and J by 6 bases, leaving 16 bases between them. CDR3 coding DNA: TGTGCCAGCAGCGTAGGATCGGACGCCGGAAGCGAGCAGTACTTC. It encodes CASSVGSDAGSEQYF.

The chain links TRBV20-1 to TRBJ2-3, with D unresolved. Germline values: CDR1 DFQATT, CDR2 SNEGSKA (reference sequence). This CDR3 contains 11 residues. Trimming pared 6 bases from V and 9 bases from J, leaving 13 bases between. CDR3 sequence: CSANPLGTQYF. CDR3 nucleotide sequence: TGCAGTGCCAACCCCCTGGGGACGCAGTATTTT.

The V and J genes are TRBV20-1 and TRBJ2-1; no clear D. This CDR3 comprises 13 residues. CDR1 DFQATT and CDR2 SNEGSKA come from the germline V gene (reference sequence). The germline V and J ends were trimmed by 4 bases and 8 bases, with 15 bases remaining between them. CDR3 sequence (DNA): TGCAGTGCTAACTACCGCACTAACGATGAGCAGTTCTTC. Residues: CSANYRTNDEQFF.

The sample holds a few counts of this clonotype. V and J are TRBV20-1 and TRBJ2-3; 16 bases line up with TRBD2. The CDR3 consists of 16 residues. V was pared by 6 bases and J by 5 bases, with 8 bases of the junction left unmatched. Germline V lookup: CDR1 DFQATT, CDR2 SNEGSKA (reference sequence). This CDR3 is CSAIPGLAGGLDTQYF. CDR3 sequence (DNA): TGCAGTGCAATTCCGGGACTAGCGGGAGGGTTAGATACGCAGTATTTT.

The V and J genes are TRBV20-1 and TRBJ2-1; D perhaps matches TRBD2 (5 bases). The V end was cut by 5 bases, the J end by 10 bases, with 15 bases between. CDR3 length equals 12 residues. Germline V gives CDR1 DFQATT, CDR2 SNEGSKA (reference sequence). The CDR3 sequence: CSAAGPTYEQFF. The CDR3 DNA follows: TGCAGTGCTGCGGGTCCTACCTACGAGCAGTTCTTC.

The chain carries TRBV20-1 and TRBJ2-5; 13 bases line up with TRBD2. CDR3 length: 16 residues. V shed 4 bases and J 4 bases; nucleotides not matched to a gene: 9. Per germline, CDR1 DFQATT and CDR2 SNEGSKA (reference sequence). CDR3 region: CSAMGLAGFGAETQYF. Here the CDR3 DNA reads TGCAGTGCTATGGGACTAGCGGGATTCGGGGCAGAGACCCAGTACTTC.

The chain recombines TRBV6-5 with TRBJ2-6; 9 nucleotides line up with TRBD1. The germline V gene has CDR1 MNHEY and CDR2 SVGAGI. CDR3 length: 19 amino acids. V lost 0 bases, J lost 0 bases, and 6 bases stayed unmatched. This CDR3 is CASSYSSTGGYSGANVLTF. CDR3 bases: TGTGCCAGCAGTTACTCCTCGACAGGGGGGTACTCTGGGGCCAACGTCCTGACTTTC.

This clonotype appeared a few times. The chain combines TRBV19 with TRBJ1-5; 12 bases are a match to TRBD1. The CDR3 has 17 residues. Germline CDR1 reads LNHDA; CDR2 reads SQIVND (reference sequence). Trimming removed 1 base from V and 5 bases from J; junction bases left unmatched: 6. The CDR3 sequence: CASSIGFRDRGHQPQHF. The DNA for the CDR3 is TGTGCCAGTAGTATAGGGTTCAGGGACAGGGGGCATCAGCCCCAGCATTTT. Supplemented by reference TRBV19 and TRBJ1-5, the full variable domain reads DGGITQSPKYLFRKEGQNVTLSCEQNLNHDAMYWYRQDPGQGLRLIYYSQIVNDFQKGDIAEGYSVSREKKESFPLTVTSAQKNPTAFYLCASSIGFRDRGHQPQHFGDGTRLSIL.

This clonotype was observed many times. The chain employs TRBV6-2 or TRBV6-3 and TRBJ2-7; tentatively, D is TRBD1 or TRBD2 (6 bases each). The CDR3 loop spans 14 amino acids. V was pared by 7 bases and J by 11 bases, with 24 bases between. Per the germline V gene, CDR1 is MNHEY and CDR2 is SVGEGT. CDR3 DNA sequence: TGTGCCAGCACAACCTCCCATGGGGGGCGTCGGGAGTACTTC. Protein: CASTTSHGGRREYF.

This clonotype was found a few times. The V and J genes are TRBV5-4 and TRBJ2-5; D ambiguous. Looked up from germline, CDR1 is SGHNT and CDR2 is YYREEE (reference sequence). The CDR3 has 14 amino acids. Trimming took off 5 bases at V and 2 bases at J, with 13 bases between the two ends. The CDR3 DNA sequence: TGTGCCAGCAGTTTCGGGCCTGATCAAGAGACCCAGTACTTC. Amino acid sequence: CASSFGPDQETQYF.

The V and J genes are TRBV5-1 and TRBJ2-1; the D gene is possibly TRBD2 (6 bases). Deletions cut 6 bases from V and 1 base from J, with 14 bases between. This CDR3 is built from 15 residues. The germline V gene has CDR1 SGHRS and CDR2 YFSETQ. The CDR3 loop is CASKTTGSSYNEQFF. Written as DNA, the CDR3 is TGCGCCAGCAAAACCACCGGGAGTTCCTACAATGAGCAGTTCTTC.